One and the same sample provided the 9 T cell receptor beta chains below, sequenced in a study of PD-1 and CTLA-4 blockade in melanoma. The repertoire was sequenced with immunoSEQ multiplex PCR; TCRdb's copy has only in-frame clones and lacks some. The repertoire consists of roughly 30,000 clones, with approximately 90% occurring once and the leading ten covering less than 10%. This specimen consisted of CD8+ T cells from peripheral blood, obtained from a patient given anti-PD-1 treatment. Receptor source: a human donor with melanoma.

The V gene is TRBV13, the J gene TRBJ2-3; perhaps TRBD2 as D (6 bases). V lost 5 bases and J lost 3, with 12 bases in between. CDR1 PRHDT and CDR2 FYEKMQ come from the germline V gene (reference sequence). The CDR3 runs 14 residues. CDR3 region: CASSTGLGTDTQYF. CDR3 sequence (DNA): TGTGCCAGCAGCACGGGACTCGGAACAGATACGCAGTATTTT. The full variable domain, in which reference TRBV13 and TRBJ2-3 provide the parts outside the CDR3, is AAGVIQSPRHLIKEKRETATLKCYPIPRHDTVYWYQQGPGQDPQFLISFYEKMQSDKGSIPDRFSAQQFSDYHSELNMSSLELGDSALYFCASSTGLGTDTQYFGPGTRLTVL.

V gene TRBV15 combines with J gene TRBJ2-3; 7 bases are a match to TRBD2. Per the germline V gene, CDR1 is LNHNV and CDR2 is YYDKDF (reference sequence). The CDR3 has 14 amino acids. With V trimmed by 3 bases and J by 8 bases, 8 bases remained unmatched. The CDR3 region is CATSSPSGGGTQYF. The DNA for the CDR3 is TGTGCCACCAGCAGTCCATCCGGCGGGGGTACGCAGTATTTT.

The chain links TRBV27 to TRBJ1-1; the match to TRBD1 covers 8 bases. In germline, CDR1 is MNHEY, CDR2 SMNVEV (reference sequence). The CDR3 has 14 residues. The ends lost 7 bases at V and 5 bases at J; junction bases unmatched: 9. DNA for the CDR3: TGTGCCAGCACTGTCGCAGGGGGCGCGACTGAAGCTTTCTTT. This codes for CASTVAGGATEAFF.

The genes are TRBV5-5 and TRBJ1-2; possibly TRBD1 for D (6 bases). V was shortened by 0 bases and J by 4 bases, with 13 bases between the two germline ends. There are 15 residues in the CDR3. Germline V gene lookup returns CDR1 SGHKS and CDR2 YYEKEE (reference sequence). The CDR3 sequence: CASSLEAGDAYGYTF. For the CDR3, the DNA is TGTGCCAGCAGCTTGGAGGCAGGGGATGCCTATGGCTACACCTTC. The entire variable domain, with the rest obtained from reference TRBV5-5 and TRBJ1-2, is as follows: DAGVTQSPTHLIKTRGQQVTLRCSPISGHKSVSWYQQVLGQGPQFIFQYYEKEERGRGNFPDRFSARQFPNYSSELNVNALLLGDSALYLCASSLEAGDAYGYTFGSGTRLTVV.

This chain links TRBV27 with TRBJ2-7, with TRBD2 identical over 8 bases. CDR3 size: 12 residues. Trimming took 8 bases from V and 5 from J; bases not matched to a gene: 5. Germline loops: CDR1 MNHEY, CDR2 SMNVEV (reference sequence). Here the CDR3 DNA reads TGTGCCAGCCGGGGGGGAGGCCACGAGCAGTACTTC. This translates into CASRGGGHEQYF.

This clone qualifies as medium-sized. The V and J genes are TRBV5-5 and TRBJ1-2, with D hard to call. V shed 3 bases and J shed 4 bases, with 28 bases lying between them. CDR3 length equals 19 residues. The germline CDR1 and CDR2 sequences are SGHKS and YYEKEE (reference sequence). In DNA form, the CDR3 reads TGTGCCAGCAGCTACCGACTCCGGACCGTACCCCCGAGGGCCTATGGCTACACCTTC. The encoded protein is CASSYRLRTVPPRAYGYTF.

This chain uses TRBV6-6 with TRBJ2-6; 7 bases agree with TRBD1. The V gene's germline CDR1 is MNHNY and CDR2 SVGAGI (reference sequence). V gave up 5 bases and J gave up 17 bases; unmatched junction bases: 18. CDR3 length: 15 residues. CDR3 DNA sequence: TGTGCCAGCAGTGACAGGGCCCCAACCTCTACTGACTTGACTTTC. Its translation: CASSDRAPTSTDLTF.

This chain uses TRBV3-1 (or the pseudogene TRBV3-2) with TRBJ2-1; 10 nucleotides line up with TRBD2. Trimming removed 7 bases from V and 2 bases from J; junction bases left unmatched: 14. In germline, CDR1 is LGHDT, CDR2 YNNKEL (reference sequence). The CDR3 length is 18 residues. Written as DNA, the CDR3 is TGTGCCAGCACCCGAGGACTAGCGGTCTCGGGGCCCTACAATGAGCAGTTCTTC. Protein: CASTRGLAVSGPYNEQFF.

DNA of the CDR3: TGTGCCAGCAGCTCGCAACACAGGGCCCCCCAAGAGACCCAGTACTTC. Translated: CASSSQHRAPQETQYF. This chain connects TRBV7-9 to TRBJ2-5, with a possible D match to TRBD1 (6 bases). Between the trimmed V and J ends, which lost 4 bases and 1 base, there was a span of 16 bases. CDR1 SEHNR and CDR2 FQNEAQ come from the germline V gene (reference sequence). This CDR3 is built from 16 residues.